The next 27 T cell receptor beta chains were all read from a single sample in a study of shared clonotypes between healthy human individuals. Measured with immunoSEQ multiplex PCR; TCRdb has only the in-frame clones, and not every one. The sample carries about 110,000 clones, about 70% recorded once. Sequencing was carried out using memory CD8+ T cells sorted from blood. Subset in this sample: CD45RO+ cells pooled with CCR7-negative TemRA cells. These receptors were taken from a woman aged 30 to 39 in good health.

The chain is built from TRBV27 and TRBJ2-1; TRBD2 matches 7 bases. This CDR3 is built from 15 residues. Trimming cost V 2 bases and J 2 bases; bases outside gene matches: 3. The germline CDR1 and CDR2 sequences are MNHEY and SMNVEV (reference sequence). The CDR3 DNA reads TGTGCCAGCAGTTTAGCGGGAGTAACCTACAATGAGCAGTTCTTC. This translates into CASSLAGVTYNEQFF.

This clone was counted only a few times. The rearrangement links TRBV9 to TRBJ1-2, with 7 bases aligning to TRBD1. Losses at the gene ends were 4 bases for V and 0 bases for J; bases not matched to a gene: 6. Germline V gene data show CDR1 as SGDLS and CDR2 as YYNGEE. The CDR3 consists of 15 residues. CDR3 DNA: TGTGCCAGCAGCTTACAGGGGAACACTAACTATGGCTACACCTTC. As protein: CASSLQGNTNYGYTF.

The chain uses TRBV19 and TRBJ2-7; TRBD2 agrees at 8 bases. CDR1 LNHDA and CDR2 SQIVND come from the germline V gene (reference sequence). This CDR3 has 16 residues. Losses at the gene ends were 1 base for V and 2 bases for J; bases not matched to a gene: 7. CDR3: CASSIGLIAGPYEQYF. In nucleotides, the CDR3 is TGTGCCAGTAGTATAGGGCTCATAGCGGGACCCTACGAGCAGTACTTC. The whole variable domain, remainder taken from reference TRBV19 and TRBJ2-7, is DGGITQSPKYLFRKEGQNVTLSCEQNLNHDAMYWYRQDPGQGLRLIYYSQIVNDFQKGDIAEGYSVSREKKESFPLTVTSAQKNPTAFYLCASSIGLIAGPYEQYFGPGTRLTVT.

This clone was picked up a small number of times. The J gene is TRBJ1-1, the V gene TRBV6-6, with a tentative D call TRBD1 (5 bases). Between the trimmed V and J ends, which lost 6 bases and 7 bases, there was a span of 12 bases. Germline CDR1 is MNHNY and CDR2 is SVGAGI (reference sequence). The CDR3 length is 12 residues. Here the CDR3 DNA reads TGTGCCAGCAGCCCAGGGTTGGGTGAAGCTTTCTTT. Its protein is CASSPGLGEAFF.

The CDR3 loop is CASSYSGTGNSYEQYF. CDR3 bases: TGTGCCAGCAGTTACTCCGGGACAGGGAACTCCTACGAGCAGTACTTC. The rearrangement joins TRBV28 to TRBJ2-7; TRBD1 agrees at 9 bases. CDR3 size: 16 residues. J lost 0 bases, V lost 4 bases, and 7 bases had no gene match. The germline CDR1 and CDR2 sequences are MDHEN and SYDVKM. Together with reference TRBV28 and TRBJ2-7, the CDR3 gives the full variable domain: DVKVTQSSRYLVKRTGEKVFLECVQDMDHENMFWYRQDPGLGLRLIYFSYDVKMKEKGDIPEGYSVSREKKERFSLILESASTNQTSMYLCASSYSGTGNSYEQYFGPGTRLTVT.

The gene calls are TRBV11-2 and TRBJ1-5, with D perhaps TRBD1 (5 bases). The CDR3 length is 15 residues. Germline CDR1 and CDR2: SGHAT and FQNNGV. Trimming cost V 2 bases and J 4 bases, with 12 bases left between them. As DNA, the CDR3 is TGTGCCAGCAGCTTAACCGGGACTGGGAATCAGCCCCAGCATTTT. Translated: CASSLTGTGNQPQHF.

The chain combines TRBV2 with TRBJ2-7, with D possibly TRBD2 on 5 matching bases. V lost 6 bases and J 3 bases, leaving 15 bases between the germline ends. There are 14 residues in the CDR3. Germline CDR1 SNHLY, CDR2 FYNNEI. The CDR3 reads CASRGYGLGYEQYF. The CDR3, as DNA: TGTGCCAGCAGGGGTTATGGACTTGGCTACGAGCAGTACTTC.

This sequence joins TRBV4-1 and TRBJ2-7; 12 bases align to TRBD2. The V segment lost 0 bases and the J segment 5 bases; nucleotides outside the gene matches: 17. Germline V lookup: CDR1 MGHRA, CDR2 YSYEKL. The CDR3 runs 20 residues. CDR3 nucleotides: TGCGCCAGCAGCCAAGATCTTTCCGGGACTAGCGGGCTAGGCCGTAACGAGCAGTACTTC. Translating it yields CASSQDLSGTSGLGRNEQYF.

The chain uses TRBV4-1 and TRBJ2-7; D gene ambiguous. CDR3 length: 15 amino acids. CDR1 and CDR2 (germline): MGHRA, YSYEKL. Trimming took off 4 bases at V and 0 bases at J, with 13 bases between the two ends. CDR3 bases: TGCGCCAGCAGCCCCCCAGGCCTAAGCTCCTACGAGCAGTACTTC. Translation gives CASSPPGLSSYEQYF.

This sequence joins TRBV4-1 and TRBJ2-7; no reliable D call. CDR3 length equals 14 residues. V shed 0 bases and J shed 5 bases, with 11 bases lying between them. Germline CDR1 MGHRA, CDR2 YSYEKL. The CDR3 DNA sequence: TGCGCCAGCAGCCAAGATGGAATTCTGGACGAGCAGTACTTC. It is translated as CASSQDGILDEQYF.

In DNA form, the CDR3 reads TGTGCCAGTAGTTTCGGACAGGGTGAATCCTACGAGCAGTACTTC. The encoded protein is CASSFGQGESYEQYF. This sequence joins TRBV19 and TRBJ2-7; 8 nucleotides align to TRBD1. Germline values: CDR1 LNHDA, CDR2 SQIVND (reference sequence). The junction had 7 bases not matched to a gene; V was cut back by 5 bases and J by 1 base. This CDR3 is built from 15 residues.

The CDR3 DNA reads as TGTGCCAGCAGCAGACCTGGGATCTACGAGCAGTACTTC. Protein product: CASSRPGIYEQYF. The J gene is TRBJ2-7, the V gene TRBV7-9; D remains unclear. V dropped 5 bases and J dropped 3 bases, with 11 bases sitting between them. The CDR3 has 13 residues. From germline, CDR1 is SEHNR and CDR2 FQNEAQ (reference sequence).

The V gene is TRBV25-1, the J gene TRBJ2-7, with 10 bases that match TRBD1. In germline, CDR1 is MGHDK, CDR2 SYGVNS. J was trimmed by 4 bases and V by 8 bases; bases with no gene match: 8. The CDR3 is 14 residues long. The CDR3 coding sequence is TGTGCCAGCGTTCCGGGACAGGGGACTTACGAGCAGTACTTC. Protein product: CASVPGQGTYEQYF.

This clone appeared a single time. The CDR3 region is CASSAGLAGPPSSYEQYF. CDR3 DNA sequence: TGTGCCAGCAGTGCGGGACTAGCGGGACCCCCTAGCTCCTACGAGCAGTACTTC. The chain is built from TRBV27 and TRBJ2-7; 13 bases align to TRBD2. CDR1 is MNHEY, CDR2 SMNVEV, per germline (reference sequence). Trimming removed 5 bases from V and 0 bases from J; junction bases left unmatched: 10. The CDR3 covers 18 residues.

The chain has TRBV18 and TRBJ2-5; 11 bases agree with TRBD2. The CDR3 is 17 residues long. The V segment lost 0 bases and the J segment 4 bases; nucleotides outside the gene matches: 7. CDR1 is KGHSH, CDR2 LQKENI, per germline. This CDR3 is CASSPPLSGRAGETQYF. CDR3 coding DNA: TGTGCCAGCTCACCACCCCTTAGCGGGAGGGCCGGAGAGACCCAGTACTTC. Combining the CDR3 with reference TRBV18 and TRBJ2-5 gives the whole variable domain NAGVMQNPRHLVRRRGQEARLRCSPMKGHSHVYWYRQLPEEGLKFMVYLQKENIIDESGMPKERFSAEFPKEGPSILRIQQVVRGDSAAYFCASSPPLSGRAGETQYFGPGTRLLVL.

V gene TRBV4-1 combines with J gene TRBJ1-1; the D gene is possibly TRBD1 (6 bases). The germline V gene encodes CDR1 MGHRA and CDR2 YSYEKL. The CDR3 is made up of 15 amino acids. With 1 base removed from V and 4 bases from J, the gap between germline ends came to 13 bases. The CDR3 sequence is CASSQGYGTPTEAFF. The CDR3 DNA follows: TGCGCCAGCAGCCAAGGGTATGGGACACCCACTGAAGCTTTCTTT.

Only a few counts were recorded for this clone. The V call is TRBV15, the J call TRBJ1-2; the D is unclear. The CDR3 is 13 residues long. V lost 1 base and J lost 6, with 9 bases in between. CDR1 LNHNV and CDR2 YYDKDF come from the germline V gene (reference sequence). CDR3 DNA sequence: TGTGCCACCAGCAGAGGATCCAGGAATGGCTACACCTTC. It codes for CATSRGSRNGYTF.

The CDR3 reads CASSVESGRLTAGELFF. The CDR3 nucleotides are TGTGCCAGCAGCGTAGAGAGCGGGAGGTTAACAGCCGGGGAGCTGTTTTTT. V is TRBV9 and J is TRBJ2-2; 9 nucleotides agree with TRBD2. Germline loops: CDR1 SGDLS, CDR2 YYNGEE. V lost 0 bases and J lost 6; bases outside the gene matches: 9. The CDR3 is made up of 17 amino acids.

The chain joins TRBV27 to TRBJ2-7; 9 bases agree with TRBD2. J was trimmed by 0 bases and V by 10 bases; bases with no gene match: 13. The CDR3 has 16 amino acids. CDR1 and CDR2 (germline): MNHEY, SMNVEV (reference sequence). CDR3 sequence (DNA): TGTGCCACCTCCTGGGACTTTAGCGGGAGCTCCTACGAGCAGTACTTC. Its translation is CATSWDFSGSSYEQYF.

This clone has ten or more counts. The V gene is TRBV15, the J gene TRBJ2-7; maybe TRBD2 (5 bases). Germline V gene sequence: CDR1 LNHNV, CDR2 YYDKDF (reference sequence). The CDR3 is 16 amino acids. Between the trimmed V and J ends, which lost 0 bases and 2 bases, there was a span of 14 bases. CDR3 bases: TGTGCCACCAGCAGAGAAGGGCTAGCCGAGACCTACGAGCAGTACTTC. This gives the protein CATSREGLAETYEQYF.

This clone appeared a few times. The rearrangement joins TRBV4-1 to TRBJ2-1, with D hard to call. The CDR3 is made up of 13 amino acids. Germline-derived CDR1 and CDR2 are MGHRA and YSYEKL. The V gene lost 2 bases and the J gene lost 3 bases, with 5 bases spanning the gap. The DNA of the CDR3 is TGCGCCAGCAGCCAACTGCTCTACAATGAGCAGTTCTTC. As protein: CASSQLLYNEQFF.

The chain has TRBV9 and TRBJ2-7, with no clear D. There are 13 residues in the CDR3. Germline V gives CDR1 SGDLS, CDR2 YYNGEE. V lost 0 bases and J lost 3, with 7 bases in between. The chain's CDR3 is CASSVGDGYEQYF. The CDR3 bases are TGTGCCAGCAGCGTAGGAGATGGCTACGAGCAGTACTTC.

V usage is TRBV2 and J usage is TRBJ2-3; perhaps TRBD1 as D (6 bases). The germline CDR1 and CDR2 sequences are SNHLY and FYNNEI. The CDR3 covers 17 residues. The germline V and J ends were trimmed by 6 bases and 2 bases, with 21 bases remaining between them. DNA for the CDR3: TGTGCCAGCAGCTATACCTGGACAGAAGAATTCACAGATACGCAGTATTTT. Its translation is CASSYTWTEEFTDTQYF.

The chain couples TRBV6-5 to TRBJ2-7, with TRBD2 matching over 7 bases. This CDR3 is built from 16 residues. Per germline, CDR1 MNHEY and CDR2 SVGAGI. With 2 bases clipped from V and 7 bases from J, the junction kept 14 bases outside the gene matches. CDR3 sequence reads: CASSYQLETVRGEQYF. The CDR3 DNA is TGTGCCAGCAGTTACCAACTCGAGACTGTGCGGGGGGAGCAGTACTTC.

This clone showed up just once. This chain connects TRBV4-1 to TRBJ1-5; D possibly corresponds to TRBD1 (6 bases). This CDR3 comprises 15 residues. V gave up 0 bases and J gave up 7 bases, with 13 bases separating them. Germline CDR1 reads MGHRA; CDR2 reads YSYEKL. The CDR3 region has the DNA TGCGCCAGCAGCCAAGAGTTACAGGGAGGCCAGCCCCAGCATTTT. Protein: CASSQELQGGQPQHF.

J is TRBJ2-7 and V is TRBV27; 13 bases map to TRBD2. Per germline, CDR1 MNHEY and CDR2 SMNVEV (reference sequence). The CDR3 has 14 residues. J was trimmed by 6 bases and V by 5 bases; bases with no gene match: 4. The CDR3 here is CASSDGLAGAEQYF. DNA of the CDR3: TGTGCCAGCAGTGACGGACTAGCGGGAGCCGAGCAGTACTTC.

V and J are TRBV21-1 and TRBJ2-7; TRBD1, the D gene given by the table, was not confirmed from the DNA. TRBV21-1 is noted as a pseudogene. The CDR3 runs to 16 residues. CDR3 loop: CASSARQGPSSYEQYF. CDR3 coding DNA: TGTGCCAGCAGCGCGAGACAGGGGCCCTCCTCCTACGAGCAGTACTTC.